The next 20 T cell receptor beta chains were all read from a single sample in a study of shared clonotypes between healthy human individuals. Using immunoSEQ multiplex PCR, the repertoire was profiled, and TCRdb retains in-frame clones only, with some absent. The sample records about 1 million clones, 65% to 75% being singletons. Sequenced: memory CD4+ T cells sorted from blood. As for subset: CD45RA-negative fraction. All receptors come from a man younger than 35 in good health.

This clone was seen once. V usage is TRBV5-8 and J usage is TRBJ2-7; 11 bases line up with TRBD1. V shed 1 base, J shed 4 bases, and the junction held 7 bases outside the gene matches. CDR1 is SGHTS and CDR2 is YDEGEE in the germline V gene. This CDR3 is built from 16 residues. This chain's CDR3 is CASSLWTGGYKYEQYF. The CDR3 region has the DNA TGTGCCAGCAGCTTGTGGACAGGGGGCTATAAGTACGAGCAGTACTTC.

In this sample, this clone turned up a few times. The chain carries TRBV21-1 and TRBJ2-5; the table's D call of TRBD2 was not tested on the DNA. TRBV21-1 is termed a pseudogene. The CDR3 sequence is 18 residues long. The CDR3 is CASSERRGGGPGRETQYF. The DNA for the CDR3 is TGTGCCAGCAGCGAAAGGAGGGGAGGCGGCCCAGGGCGAGAGACCCAGTACTTC.

This rearrangement joins TRBV4-1 to TRBJ2-4; D is unresolved. Germline assignment: CDR1 MGHRA and CDR2 YSYEKL. Trimming left V 1 base short and J 8 bases short, with 3 bases between. The CDR3 totals 11 residues. CDR3 sequence: CASSQGDIQYF. CDR3 nucleotides: TGCGCCAGCAGCCAAGGTGACATTCAGTACTTC.

This chain uses TRBV11-3 with TRBJ2-2; 7 bases map to TRBD2. Germline V gene sequence: CDR1 SGHNT, CDR2 YENEEA. The ends lost 2 bases at V and 6 bases at J; junction bases unmatched: 3. The CDR3 has 14 amino acids. CDR3 region: CASSLRSGAGELFF. DNA for the CDR3: TGTGCCAGCAGCTTAAGGAGCGGGGCCGGGGAGCTGTTTTTT.

The rearrangement joins TRBV28 to TRBJ2-1, with D hard to call. The ends were cut back, 4 bases at V and 0 bases at J, with 13 bases in the middle. Germline values: CDR1 MDHEN, CDR2 SYDVKM. The CDR3 has 16 amino acids. The CDR3 protein is CASSSITPYSYNEQFF. The CDR3 nucleotides read TGTGCCAGCAGTTCAATAACCCCGTACTCCTACAATGAGCAGTTCTTC.

V is TRBV5-4 and J is TRBJ2-3; D remains unclear. Per the germline V gene, CDR1 is SGHNT and CDR2 is YYREEE (reference sequence). The CDR3 covers 13 residues. The V end lost 0 bases, the J end lost 6 bases, and 8 bases lay between the germline ends. The CDR3 loop is CASSLAWWDTQYF. The CDR3 DNA reads as TGTGCCAGCAGCTTGGCCTGGTGGGATACGCAGTATTTT.

In its sample, this clone was seen a few times. This chain joins TRBV6-1 and TRBJ1-2, with 9 bases lining up with TRBD1. The CDR3 has 14 amino acids. With 9 bases clipped from V and 8 bases from J, the junction kept 13 bases outside the gene matches. Germline lookup yields CDR1 MNHNS and CDR2 SASEGT. The CDR3 DNA sequence: TGTGCCAGTCTCTCCACCGGGACAGGGAACGGCTACACCTTC. Protein: CASLSTGTGNGYTF.

The chain carries TRBV30 and TRBJ2-2; D is perhaps TRBD2 (5 bases). V gave up 4 bases and J gave up 5 bases, with 14 bases separating them. The CDR3 totals 14 residues. CDR1 and CDR2 (germline): GTSNPN, SVGIG (reference sequence). CDR3 amino acids: CAWNVGVITGELFF. The CDR3 bases are TGTGCCTGGAATGTGGGAGTAATAACCGGGGAGCTGTTTTTT.

This clone was observed a few times. The chain uses TRBV20-1 and TRBJ2-1; D possibly corresponds to TRBD2 (5 bases). Germline CDR1 reads DFQATT; CDR2 reads SNEGSKA (reference sequence). There are 11 residues in the CDR3. The V end was cut by 6 bases, the J end by 9 bases, with 12 bases between. The CDR3 reads CSAQDRGEQFF. CDR3 DNA sequence: TGCAGTGCCCAAGACCGGGGTGAGCAGTTCTTC.

The gene calls are TRBV28 and TRBJ1-5, with 9 bases fitting TRBD1. The CDR3 runs to 15 residues. Germline V gives CDR1 MDHEN, CDR2 SYDVKM. The J segment lost 5 bases and the V segment lost 5 bases, leaving 7 bases of the junction unmatched. The CDR3, as DNA: TGTGCCAGCAGTGTCGGACAGGGGAAGTATCAGCCCCAGCATTTT. Its translation is CASSVGQGKYQPQHF.

The chain carries TRBV10-3 and TRBJ2-3, with unresolved D. CDR1 and CDR2 from the germline V gene are ENHRY and SYGVKD. This CDR3 is built from 13 residues. Trimming took 10 bases from V and 1 from J, leaving 12 bases between them. The CDR3 loop is CATRTSGTDTQYF. The CDR3 DNA is TGTGCCACCCGGACGTCGGGCACAGATACGCAGTATTTT.

V is TRBV5-1 and J is TRBJ2-3; no definite D call. The CDR3 totals 13 residues. From germline, CDR1 is SGHRS and CDR2 YFSETQ. Between the trimmed V and J ends, which lost 3 bases and 4 bases, there was a span of 9 bases. The CDR3 here is CASSSRTADTQYF. The CDR3 DNA follows: TGCGCCAGCAGCTCTAGAACAGCAGATACGCAGTATTTT.

The DNA for the CDR3 is TGTGCCAGACCCTCCGAACCACAGGGAATCAACACTGAAGCTTTCTTT. This gives the protein CARPSEPQGINTEAFF. This chain links TRBV19 with TRBJ1-1; D may be TRBD1 (6 bases). The length of the CDR3 is 16 residues. Looked up from germline, CDR1 is LNHDA and CDR2 is SQIVND (reference sequence). V lost 9 bases to trimming and J lost 2 bases, with 22 bases between them.

This chain links TRBV11-2 with TRBJ2-7; D unclear. Germline V gene data show CDR1 as SGHAT and CDR2 as FQNNGV. The V end lost 2 bases, the J end lost 0 bases, and 5 bases lay between the germline ends. The CDR3 contains 13 residues. CDR3 sequence reads: CASSLPPSYEQYF. As DNA, the CDR3 is TGTGCCAGCAGCTTACCCCCCTCCTACGAGCAGTACTTC.

The chain uses TRBV6-1 and TRBJ2-2; D may correspond to TRBD1 or TRBD2 (5 bases each). V was clipped by 10 bases and J by 0 bases, with 9 bases between them. The germline V gene has CDR1 MNHNS and CDR2 SASEGT. CDR3 length: 13 amino acids. CDR3 nucleotide sequence: TGTGCCAATCGGGGACCGAACACCGGGGAGCTGTTTTTT. Protein sequence: CANRGPNTGELFF.

The rearrangement uses TRBV2 and TRBJ2-5; 9 bases line up with TRBD1. The CDR3 sequence is 15 residues long. Germline CDR1 reads SNHLY; CDR2 reads FYNNEI. The V gene end was trimmed by 5 bases and the J gene end by 5 bases; junction bases not matched to a gene: 9. The CDR3 DNA reads as TGTGCCAGCAGTACTGACAGGGGGAAGGGGGAGACCCAGTACTTC. This gives the protein CASSTDRGKGETQYF.

J is TRBJ1-3 and V is TRBV5-4; D uncertain. CDR1 and CDR2 from the germline V gene are SGHNT and YYREEE (reference sequence). V was shortened by 0 bases and J by 1 base, with 8 bases between the two germline ends. The CDR3 consists of 15 residues. CDR3 coding DNA: TGTGCCAGCAGCTTGGGCTTAGGGTCTGGAAACACCATATATTTT. This codes for CASSLGLGSGNTIYF.

The chain carries TRBV10-3 and TRBJ2-5; D is undetermined. The CDR3 covers 12 residues. Trimming took off 6 bases at V and 4 bases at J, with 9 bases between the two ends. In germline, CDR1 is ENHRY, CDR2 SYGVKD. The CDR3 coding sequence is TGTGCCATCAGCCCTACCCGAGAGACCCAGTACTTC. Translating gives CAISPTRETQYF.

V and J are TRBV28 and TRBJ1-3; D is possibly TRBD1 (6 bases). This CDR3 is built from 15 residues. The ends were cut back, 4 bases at V and 4 bases at J, with 14 bases in the middle. The germline V gene has CDR1 MDHEN and CDR2 SYDVKM. This chain's CDR3 is CASSSQGGKGNTIYF. The CDR3 DNA is TGTGCCAGCAGTTCACAGGGAGGTAAAGGAAACACCATATATTTT.

In its sample, this clone was seen once. The DNA for the CDR3 is TGTGCCAGCAGCACGATAGCGGGGGAGGATAATGAGCAGTTCTTC. This sequence encodes CASSTIAGEDNEQFF. This chain connects TRBV5-4 to TRBJ2-1, with 9 bases identical to TRBD2. Trimming took 4 bases from V and 7 from J; bases not matched to a gene: 9. Germline assignment: CDR1 SGHNT and CDR2 YYREEE (reference sequence). The CDR3 spans 15 residues.